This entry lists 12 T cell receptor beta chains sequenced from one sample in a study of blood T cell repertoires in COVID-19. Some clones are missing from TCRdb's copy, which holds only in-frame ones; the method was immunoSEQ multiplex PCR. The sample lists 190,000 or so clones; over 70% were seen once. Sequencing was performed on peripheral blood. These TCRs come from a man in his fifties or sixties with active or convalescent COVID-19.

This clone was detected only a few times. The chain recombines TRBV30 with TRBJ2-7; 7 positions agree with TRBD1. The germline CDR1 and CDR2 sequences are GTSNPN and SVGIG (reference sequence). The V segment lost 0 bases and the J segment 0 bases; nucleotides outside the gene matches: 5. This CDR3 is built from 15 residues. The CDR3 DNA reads TGTGCCTGGAGTGTGTGGGACAGCAGCTCCTACGAGCAGTACTTC. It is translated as CAWSVWDSSSYEQYF.

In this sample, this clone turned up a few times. Written as DNA, the CDR3 is TGTGCTAGTGCCCCGCCGGAGAATTCCTACGAGCAGTACTTC. This translates into CASAPPENSYEQYF. The chain employs TRBV12-5 and TRBJ2-7; no reliable D call. The germline CDR1 and CDR2 sequences are LGHNT and FRNRAP. This CDR3 has 14 amino acids. With 7 bases removed from V and 1 base from J, the gap between germline ends came to 14 bases.

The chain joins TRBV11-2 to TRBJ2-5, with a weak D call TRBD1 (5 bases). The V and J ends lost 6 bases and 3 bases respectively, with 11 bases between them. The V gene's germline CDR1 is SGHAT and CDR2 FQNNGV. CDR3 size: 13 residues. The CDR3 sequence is CASRVQEEETQYF. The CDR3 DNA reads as TGTGCCAGCAGGGTACAGGAAGAAGAGACCCAGTACTTC.

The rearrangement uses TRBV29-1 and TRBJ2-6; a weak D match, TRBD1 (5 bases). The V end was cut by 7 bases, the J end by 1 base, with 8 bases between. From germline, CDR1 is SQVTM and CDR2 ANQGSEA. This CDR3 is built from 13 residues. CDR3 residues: CSARVSGANVLTF. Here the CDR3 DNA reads TGCAGCGCCAGGGTGTCTGGGGCCAACGTCCTGACTTTC.

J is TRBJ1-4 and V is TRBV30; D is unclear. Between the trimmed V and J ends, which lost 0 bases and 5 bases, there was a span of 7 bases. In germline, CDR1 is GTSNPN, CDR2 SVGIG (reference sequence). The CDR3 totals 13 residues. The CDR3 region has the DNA TGTGCCTGGAGTGTTTTGAGAAATGAAAAACTGTTTTTT. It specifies CAWSVLRNEKLFF.

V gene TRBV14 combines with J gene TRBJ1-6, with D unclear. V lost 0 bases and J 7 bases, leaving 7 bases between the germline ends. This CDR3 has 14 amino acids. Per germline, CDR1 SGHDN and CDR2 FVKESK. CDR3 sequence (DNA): TGTGCCAGCAGCCAAGAAGCGGGGAATTCACCCCTCCACTTT. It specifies CASSQEAGNSPLHF.

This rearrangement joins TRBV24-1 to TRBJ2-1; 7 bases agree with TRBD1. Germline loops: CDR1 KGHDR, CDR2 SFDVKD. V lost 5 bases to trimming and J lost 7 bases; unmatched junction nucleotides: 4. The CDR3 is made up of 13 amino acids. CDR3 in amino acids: CATSAADRNEQFF. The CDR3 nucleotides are TGTGCCACCAGTGCCGCGGACAGGAATGAGCAGTTCTTC.

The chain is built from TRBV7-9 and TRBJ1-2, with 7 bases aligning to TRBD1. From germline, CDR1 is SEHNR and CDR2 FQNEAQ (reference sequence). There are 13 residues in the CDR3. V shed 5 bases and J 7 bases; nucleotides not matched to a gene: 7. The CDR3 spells CASSGRQGLGYTF. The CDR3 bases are TGTGCCAGCAGCGGCAGACAGGGACTTGGCTACACCTTC. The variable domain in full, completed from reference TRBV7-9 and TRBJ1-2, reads DTGVSQNPRHKITKRGQNVTFRCDPISEHNRLYWYRQTLGQGPEFLTYFQNEAQLEKSRLLSDRFSAERPKGSFSTLEIQRTEQGDSAMYLCASSGRQGLGYTFGSGTRLTVV.

The CDR3 coding sequence is TGTGCCAGCATGAAATTACAGGGGGCGAATGAAAAACTGTTTTTT. Its translation: CASMKLQGANEKLFF. The chain has TRBV6-5 and TRBJ1-4, with 9 bases that match TRBD1. This CDR3 has 15 amino acids. CDR1 and CDR2 (germline): MNHEY, SVGAGI. The trim removed 7 bases at V and 5 bases at J, leaving 8 bases unmatched.

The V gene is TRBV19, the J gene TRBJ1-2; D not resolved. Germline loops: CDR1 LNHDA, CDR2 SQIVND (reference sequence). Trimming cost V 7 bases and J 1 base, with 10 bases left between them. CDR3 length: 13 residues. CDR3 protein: CASTYSLNYGYTF. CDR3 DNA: TGTGCCAGTACCTACAGCCTTAACTATGGCTACACCTTC.

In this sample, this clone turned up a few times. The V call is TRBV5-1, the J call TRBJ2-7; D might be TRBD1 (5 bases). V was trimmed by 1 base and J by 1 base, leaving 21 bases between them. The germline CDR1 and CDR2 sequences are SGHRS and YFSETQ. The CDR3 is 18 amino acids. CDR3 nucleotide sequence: TGCGCCAGCAGCTTGTGGGCGGAAGGGCAGGGAAGATCCTACGAGCAGTACTTC. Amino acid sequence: CASSLWAEGQGRSYEQYF.

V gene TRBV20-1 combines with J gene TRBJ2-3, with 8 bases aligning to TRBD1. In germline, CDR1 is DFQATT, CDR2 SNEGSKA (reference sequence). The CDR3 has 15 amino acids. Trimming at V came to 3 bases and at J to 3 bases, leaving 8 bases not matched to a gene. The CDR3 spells CSASSQGARTDTQYF. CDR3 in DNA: TGCAGTGCTAGTAGTCAGGGGGCGAGAACAGATACGCAGTATTTT.